The 24 T cell receptor beta chains presented below share a single source sample, sequenced in a study of immune evolution from preneoplasia to lung adenocarcinoma. This table comes from immunoSEQ multiplex PCR, and its TCRdb copy is limited to in-frame clones, with some not included. The sample consists of some 6,200 clones, around 79% of them appearing once. Sequenced input: FFPE adjacent normal lung tissue. These receptors originate from a person in their sixties or seventies with lung adenocarcinoma.

The rearrangement joins TRBV5-1 to TRBJ1-1, with TRBD1 matching over 7 bases. From germline, CDR1 is SGHRS and CDR2 YFSETQ. Trimming removed 1 base from V and 4 bases from J; junction bases left unmatched: 1. This CDR3 has 13 amino acids. The CDR3 bases are TGCGCCAGCAGCTTGTGGACAGGCACTGAAGCTTTCTTT. It specifies CASSLWTGTEAFF.

The rearrangement joins TRBV29-1 to TRBJ2-3, with D possibly matching TRBD2 (5 bases). CDR1 is SQVTM and CDR2 is ANQGSEA in the germline V gene. Trimming left V 8 bases short and J 5 bases short, with 23 bases between. This CDR3 spans 15 amino acids. CDR3 DNA: TGCAGCAACCGAGGAGAACAAAGGGAGAAAGATACGCAGTATTTT. It encodes CSNRGEQREKDTQYF.

Concerning this clone itself: In the same sample, other DNA sequences code for this CDR3. This chain connects TRBV18 to TRBJ1-5, with 9 bases matching TRBD1. Germline V gene sequence: CDR1 KGHSH, CDR2 LQKENI. The CDR3 covers 15 residues. Trimming removed 3 bases from V and 2 bases from J; junction bases left unmatched: 2. The CDR3 loop is CASSPDRGGNQPQHF. The CDR3 nucleotides are TGTGCCAGCTCACCGGACAGGGGCGGCAATCAGCCCCAGCATTTT.

The chain joins TRBV27 to TRBJ2-7; D is unclear. The germline V gene has CDR1 MNHEY and CDR2 SMNVEV (reference sequence). The V end lost 5 bases, the J end lost 3 bases, and 14 bases lay between the germline ends. The CDR3 has 14 amino acids. This CDR3 is CASSPLTDDYEQYF. Written as DNA, the CDR3 is TGTGCCAGCAGTCCCCTGACTGACGACTACGAGCAGTACTTC.

This sequence joins TRBV6-6 and TRBJ2-7; tentatively, D is TRBD1 (6 bases). V was cut by 2 bases and J by 7 bases, with 12 bases left in between. This CDR3 comprises 13 residues. In germline, CDR1 is MNHNY, CDR2 SVGAGI (reference sequence). The CDR3 protein is CASSYGQRGEQYF. In DNA form, the CDR3 reads TGTGCCAGCAGTTACGGACAGAGGGGAGAGCAGTACTTC.

V gene TRBV28 combines with J gene TRBJ1-6; D gene uncertain. The CDR3 runs to 15 residues. The V end was cut by 7 bases, the J end by 0 bases, with 10 bases between. Per germline, CDR1 MDHEN and CDR2 SYDVKM. The CDR3 nucleotides read TGTGCCAGCATCCTCAGAAGCTCCTATAATTCACCCCTCCACTTT. Translation gives CASILRSSYNSPLHF.

This chain connects TRBV9 to TRBJ2-3; perhaps TRBD2 as D (5 bases). CDR1 and CDR2 (germline): SGDLS, YYNGEE. Trimming cost V 0 bases and J 0 bases, with 8 bases left between them. CDR3 size: 15 residues. The CDR3 reads CASSVVPGSTDTQYF. In DNA form, the CDR3 reads TGTGCCAGCAGCGTAGTACCGGGAAGCACAGATACGCAGTATTTT. Full variable domain (remainder filled in from reference TRBV9 and TRBJ2-3): DSGVTQTPKHLITATGQRVTLRCSPRSGDLSVYWYQQSLDQGLQFLIQYYNGEERAKGNILERFSAQQFPDLHSELNLSSLELGDSALYFCASSVVPGSTDTQYFGPGTRLTVL.

This clone has just a few counts. The chain recombines TRBV6-5 with TRBJ2-1, with a possible D match to TRBD2 (5 bases). V lost 6 bases and J lost 7, with 13 bases in between. The CDR3 totals 13 residues. Germline V gene lookup returns CDR1 MNHEY and CDR2 SVGAGI. The CDR3 spells CASSPDSPNEQFF. The CDR3 nucleotides read TGTGCCAGCAGCCCGGACTCCCCAAATGAGCAGTTCTTC.

This chain links TRBV4-2 with TRBJ2-1, with D unclear. Germline CDR1 and CDR2: LGHNA and YNFKEQ. CDR3 length: 14 residues. V was shortened by 0 bases and J by 7 bases, with 10 bases between the two germline ends. The CDR3 DNA follows: TGTGCCAGCAGCCAAGACCCCACAAGGAATGAGCAGTTCTTC. Translated, it gives CASSQDPTRNEQFF.

The CDR3 here is CASSLPLGPAFF. The CDR3 region has the DNA TGTGCCAGCAGTTTACCCCTGGGGCCAGCTTTCTTT. The gene calls are TRBV28 and TRBJ1-1; tentatively, D is TRBD1 (5 bases). Trimming shortened V by 2 bases and J by 10 bases, and 11 bases separated the two germline ends. The CDR3 covers 12 residues. The V gene's germline CDR1 is MDHEN and CDR2 SYDVKM.

V gene TRBV7-2 combines with J gene TRBJ2-2, with 10 bases fitting TRBD2. CDR1 is SGHTA and CDR2 is FQGNSA in the germline V gene. There are 15 residues in the CDR3. Trimming cost V 7 bases and J 3 bases; bases outside gene matches: 5. The CDR3 DNA is TGTGCCAGCACCAGCGGGAGGGCCGACACCGGGGAGCTGTTTTTT. Residues: CASTSGRADTGELFF.

This clone was counted a few times. V is TRBV9 and J is TRBJ1-1, with 8 bases fitting TRBD1. Germline CDR1 SGDLS, CDR2 YYNGEE. CDR3 length: 15 residues. The V gene end was trimmed by 3 bases and the J gene end by 4 bases; junction bases not matched to a gene: 8. CDR3 DNA: TGTGCCAGCAGCGCCTCCAGGGGGCTGGGCACTGAAGCTTTCTTT. This translates into CASSASRGLGTEAFF. Based on the CDR3 plus reference TRBV9 and TRBJ1-1, the full variable domain is DSGVTQTPKHLITATGQRVTLRCSPRSGDLSVYWYQQSLDQGLQFLIQYYNGEERAKGNILERFSAQQFPDLHSELNLSSLELGDSALYFCASSASRGLGTEAFFGQGTRLTVV.

The chain has TRBV28 and TRBJ1-1; weak D call: TRBD1 (6 bases). Germline V gene sequence: CDR1 MDHEN, CDR2 SYDVKM. This CDR3 has 13 residues. V was clipped by 3 bases and J by 5 bases, with 10 bases between them. The CDR3 bases are TGTGCCAGCAGTTTTAGGGGGTTGACTGAAGCTTTCTTT. Its protein is CASSFRGLTEAFF.

There are a few counts of this clone. V gene TRBV30 combines with J gene TRBJ2-7, with 10 bases fitting TRBD2. The ends lost 5 bases at V and 0 bases at J; junction bases unmatched: 4. The CDR3 loop spans 14 amino acids. Germline V gene sequence: CDR1 GTSNPN, CDR2 SVGIG (reference sequence). The CDR3 spells CAWQSSGSSYEQYF. The DNA for the CDR3 is TGTGCCTGGCAGTCTAGCGGGAGCTCCTACGAGCAGTACTTC.

The chain couples TRBV27 to TRBJ1-1; no definite D call. V lost 5 bases and J 11 bases, leaving 15 bases between the germline ends. The CDR3 covers 12 residues. Germline V gives CDR1 MNHEY, CDR2 SMNVEV (reference sequence). CDR3 amino acids: CASSGGRYEAFF. In DNA, the CDR3 is TGTGCCAGCAGTGGCGGACGGTATGAGGCTTTCTTT.

The CDR3 sequence is CASSQGSGVTDTQYF. The CDR3 coding sequence is TGCGCCAGCAGCCAGGGCTCCGGGGTCACAGATACGCAGTATTTT. This sequence joins TRBV4-3 and TRBJ2-3; weak D call: TRBD2 (5 bases). V was shortened by 3 bases and J by 2 bases, with 12 bases between the two germline ends. Germline loops: CDR1 LGHNA, CDR2 YSLEER. This CDR3 is 15 amino acids long.

This clone was counted a few times. V usage is TRBV5-6 and J usage is TRBJ1-2; weak D call: TRBD1 (5 bases). Germline V gene sequence: CDR1 SGHDT, CDR2 YYEEEE. The V end was cut by 4 bases, the J end by 7 bases, with 26 bases between. The CDR3 contains 17 residues. Here the CDR3 reads CASSRPKTGAIWGGYTF. The CDR3 DNA reads as TGTGCCAGCAGCCGCCCCAAAACCGGGGCTATATGGGGTGGCTACACCTTC.

The chain joins TRBV28 to TRBJ1-4; 7 nucleotides agree with TRBD1. The CDR3 runs 14 residues. Germline lookup yields CDR1 MDHEN and CDR2 SYDVKM. After removal of 6 bases from V and 5 bases from J, the junction contained 6 bases not matched to a gene. CDR3 coding DNA: TGTGCCAGCAGATCGACAGGGCAAAATGAAAAACTGTTTTTT. Its protein product is CASRSTGQNEKLFF.

This chain joins TRBV23-1 and TRBJ1-6; the D gene is possibly TRBD1 (6 bases). TRBV23-1 is classed as an ORF, of uncertain function. The CDR3 length is 18 residues. This chain's CDR3 is CLPFSGQPSSSYNSPLHF. The CDR3 DNA reads TGCCTTCCCTTCTCTGGACAGCCTTCTAGCTCCTATAATTCACCCCTCCACTTT.

The rearrangement joins TRBV6-6 to TRBJ1-1; D not resolved. The CDR3 consists of 14 residues. CDR1 MNHNY and CDR2 SVGAGI come from the germline V gene (reference sequence). Trimming took off 2 bases at V and 9 bases at J, with 16 bases between the two ends. The CDR3 loop is CASSYRMTVEQAFF. The CDR3 nucleotides read TGTGCCAGCAGTTACCGTATGACGGTGGAGCAAGCTTTCTTT.

This clone came up once. The chain links TRBV30 to TRBJ2-1, with a tentative D call TRBD2 (6 bases). Between the trimmed V and J ends, which lost 4 bases and 1 base, there was a span of 11 bases. The CDR3 totals 14 residues. CDR1 and CDR2 from the germline V gene are GTSNPN and SVGIG (reference sequence). DNA of the CDR3: TGTGCCTGGAACGGGAGACGGTCCTACAATGAGCAGTTCTTC. This encodes CAWNGRRSYNEQFF.

V and J are TRBV7-2 and TRBJ2-7; maybe TRBD2 (5 bases). This CDR3 has 15 residues. Germline-derived CDR1 and CDR2 are SGHTA and FQGNSA. V gave up 5 bases and J gave up 1 base, with 15 bases separating them. The CDR3 nucleotides read TGTGCCAGCAGCCCGGGTGGAGGACTTTCCTACGAGCAGTACTTC. It yields the protein CASSPGGGLSYEQYF.

Concerning this clone: One end of the junction fails to match germline, which may point to a read error. The chain uses TRBV7-7 and TRBJ2-5; D is unclear. This CDR3 region has 15 residues. Germline assignment: CDR1 SSHAT and CDR2 FNYEAQ (reference sequence). The DNA for the CDR3 is TGTGCTAGCAGCCCCCTTACAGCCTACCAAGAGACCCAGTACTTC. Protein sequence: CASSPLTAYQETQYF.

This chain joins TRBV27 and TRBJ1-2; a possible D gene is TRBD1 (5 bases). CDR3 length equals 16 residues. V gave up 5 bases and J gave up 1 base, with 17 bases separating them. Germline CDR1 MNHEY, CDR2 SMNVEV (reference sequence). This CDR3 is CASSLLVGQSNYGYTF. The CDR3 nucleotides are TGTGCCAGCAGTCTCCTGGTGGGGCAGAGTAACTATGGCTACACCTTC.